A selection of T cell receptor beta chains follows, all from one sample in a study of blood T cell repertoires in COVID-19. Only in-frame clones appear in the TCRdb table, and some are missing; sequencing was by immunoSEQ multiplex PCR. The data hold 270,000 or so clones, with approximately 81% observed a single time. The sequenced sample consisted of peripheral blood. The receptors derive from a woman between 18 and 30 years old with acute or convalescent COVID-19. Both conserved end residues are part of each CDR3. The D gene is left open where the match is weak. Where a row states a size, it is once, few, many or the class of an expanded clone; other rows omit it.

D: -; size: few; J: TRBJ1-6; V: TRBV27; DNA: TGTGCCAGCAGTTCGACAGCGAACCTTTATTCACCCCTCCACTTT; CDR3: CASSSTANLYSPLHF
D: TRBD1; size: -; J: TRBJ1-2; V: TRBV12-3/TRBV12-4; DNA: TGTGCCAGCAGTTTCGGACAGGGCGATGGCTACACCTTC; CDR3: CASSFGQGDGYTF
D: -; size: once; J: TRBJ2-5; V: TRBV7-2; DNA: TGTGCCAGCAGCCTGCTAGCGTTACTTCAAGAGACCCAGTACTTC; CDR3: CASSLLALLQETQYF
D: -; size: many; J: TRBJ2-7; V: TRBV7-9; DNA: TGTGCCAGCAGCCCTGGGCCGGTGGAGCAGTACTTC; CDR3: CASSPGPVEQYF
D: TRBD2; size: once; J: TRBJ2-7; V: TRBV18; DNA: TGTGCCAGCTCACCCCCGGGGCTAGCGGTCTACGAGCAGTACTTC; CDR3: CASSPPGLAVYEQYF
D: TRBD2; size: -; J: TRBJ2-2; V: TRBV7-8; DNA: TGTGCCAGCAGCTTCCCGCTAGCGGGAGCTAACGGGGAGCTGTTTTTT; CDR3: CASSFPLAGANGELFF
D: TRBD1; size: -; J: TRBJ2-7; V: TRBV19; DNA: TGTGCCAGTAGTGTGGGACAGGGGGCTTACGAGCAGTACTTC; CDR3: CASSVGQGAYEQYF
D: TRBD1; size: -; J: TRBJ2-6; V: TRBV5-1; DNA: TGCGCCAGCTCTCGGACAGGGGACTTCTCTGGGGCCAACGTCCTGACTTTC; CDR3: CASSRTGDFSGANVLTF
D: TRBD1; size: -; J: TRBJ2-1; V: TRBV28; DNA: TGTGCCAGCAGTTTAATTTTTAGAGGACAGGGACCCGGCCATGAGCAGTTCTTC; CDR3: CASSLIFRGQGPGHEQFF
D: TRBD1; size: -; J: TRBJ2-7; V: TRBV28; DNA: TGTGCCAGCACCTACTTAACACCGGGACAGGCGGACTACGAGCAGTACTTC; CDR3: CASTYLTPGQADYEQYF
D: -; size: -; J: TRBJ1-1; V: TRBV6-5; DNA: TGTGCCAGCAGAAGGGGCGGACCGAACACTGAAGCTTTCTTT; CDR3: CASRRGGPNTEAFF
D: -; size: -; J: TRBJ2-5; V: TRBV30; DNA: TGTGCCTGGAGTGTAACAGGGGAGACCCAGTACTTC; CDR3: CAWSVTGETQYF
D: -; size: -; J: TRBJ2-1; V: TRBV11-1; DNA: TGTGCCAGCAGCTTAACAGAGCAGTTCTTC; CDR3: CASSLTEQFF
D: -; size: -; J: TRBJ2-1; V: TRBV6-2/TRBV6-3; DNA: TGTGCCAGCAGTTACCCCCCCCGGTCAGGGCTTTCAGGCAATGAGCAGTTCTTC; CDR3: CASSYPPRSGLSGNEQFF
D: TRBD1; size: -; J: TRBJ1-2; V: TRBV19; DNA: TGTGCCAGTACTCGGACAGGGTCTGGCTACACCTTC; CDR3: CASTRTGSGYTF
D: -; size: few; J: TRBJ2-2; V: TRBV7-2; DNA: TGTGCCAGCGGGGGGGCTAACACCGGGGAGCTGTTTTTT; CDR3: CASGGANTGELFF
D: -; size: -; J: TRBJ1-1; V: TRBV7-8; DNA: TGTGCCAGCAGCTTAGTAGGGGGGAACACTGAAGCTTTCTTT; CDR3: CASSLVGGNTEAFF
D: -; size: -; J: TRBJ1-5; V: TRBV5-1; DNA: TGCGCCAGCAGCTTGGACGGGGATAGCAATCAGCCCCAGCATTTT; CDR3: CASSLDGDSNQPQHF
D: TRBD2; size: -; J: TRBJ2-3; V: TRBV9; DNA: TGTGCCAGCAGCGTAGTGGGACTAGCGGGAGACACAGATACGCAGTATTTT; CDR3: CASSVVGLAGDTDTQYF
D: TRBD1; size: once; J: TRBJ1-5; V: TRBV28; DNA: TGTGCCAGCAGTCACTATGGACAGGGCCATAGCAATCAGCCCCAGCATTTT; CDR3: CASSHYGQGHSNQPQHF
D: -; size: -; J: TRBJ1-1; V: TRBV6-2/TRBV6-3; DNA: TGTGCCAGCAGTTTTTTCCGCCGGGGGGGGAAGAACACTGAAGCTTTCTTT; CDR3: CASSFFRRGGKNTEAFF
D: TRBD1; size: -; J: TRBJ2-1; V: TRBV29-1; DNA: TGCAGCGTTGAAGGGAACACAGGGGGCCCCTACAATGAGCAGTTCTTC; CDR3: CSVEGNTGGPYNEQFF
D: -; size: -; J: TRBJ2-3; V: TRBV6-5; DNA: TGTGCCAGCAGTCCAGGACAAGCGAACACAGATACGCAGTATTTT; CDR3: CASSPGQANTDTQYF
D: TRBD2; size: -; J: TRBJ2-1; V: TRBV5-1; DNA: TGCGCCAGCAGCTTGGAGGGACTAGCGGGCGTATCCTACAATGAGCAGTTCTTC; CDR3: CASSLEGLAGVSYNEQFF
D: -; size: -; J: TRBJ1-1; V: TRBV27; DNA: TGTGCCAGCAGCTATACAGGGAACACTGAAGCTTTCTTT; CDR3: CASSYTGNTEAFF